This is a list of T cell receptor beta chains from one sample in a study of T cells after somatic rescue of genetic block. Assay: immunoSEQ multiplex PCR; the TCRdb copy retains only in-frame clones and omits some. This sample has under 15,000 clones, with around three quarters found just once. Sequenced sample: peripheral blood mononuclear cells (PBMCs). Every receptor here comes from a boy younger than 18. The CDR3 runs from the conserved cysteine through the conserved F or W. D genes are given only for firm matches. Size tells how often a clone was seen (once, few, many) or the class of an expanded clone, and some rows leave it out.

v_gene	j_gene	d_gene	abundance	CDR3aa	CDR3nt
TRBV6-1	TRBJ1-2	TRBD1	.	CASRDRDYGYTF	TGTGCCAGCAGGGACAGGGACTATGGCTACACCTTC
TRBV7-2	TRBJ2-5	.	.	CASSFNRKETQYF	TGTGCCAGCAGCTTTAACAGGAAAGAGACCCAGTACTTC
TRBV6-5	TRBJ2-7	.	.	CASSYGHIREDEQYF	TGTGCCAGCAGTTATGGCCATATCAGGGAGGACGAGCAGTACTTC
TRBV5-1	TRBJ2-1	.	.	CASRPILGNTYEQFF	TGCGCCAGCAGGCCAATTCTGGGGAATACGTATGAGCAGTTCTTC
TRBV2	TRBJ1-4	.	.	CASSLGPKLFF	TGTGCCAGCAGCCTCGGGCCTAAACTGTTTTTT
TRBV5-4	TRBJ2-5	TRBD2	.	CASSWLAGDYRGETQYF	TGTGCCAGCAGCTGGCTAGCGGGAGACTACCGGGGAGAGACCCAGTACTTC
TRBV7-8	TRBJ2-7	.	.	CASSFQPSASYEQYF	TGTGCCAGCAGCTTCCAACCTAGCGCTTCCTACGAGCAGTACTTC
TRBV5-5	TRBJ2-2	TRBD1	once	CASSLWPKMTGGASGELFF	TGTGCCAGCAGCTTGTGGCCCAAAATGACAGGGGGCGCGTCCGGGGAGCTGTTTTTT
TRBV6-1	TRBJ2-1	.	.	CASALPVYNEQFF	TGTGCCAGCGCTCTCCCTGTCTACAATGAGCAGTTCTTC
TRBV6-6	TRBJ1-1	.	.	CASSLPGPAGNTEAFF	TGTGCCAGCAGCCTTCCAGGGCCGGCCGGGAACACTGAAGCTTTCTTT
TRBV19	TRBJ1-5	.	.	CASSTPSRPSNQPQHF	TGTGCCAGTAGTACCCCTAGCAGGCCTAGCAATCAGCCCCAGCATTTT
TRBV9	TRBJ1-1	.	.	CASSVTPQGNTEAFF	TGTGCCAGCAGCGTGACCCCCCAGGGGAACACTGAAGCTTTCTTT
TRBV5-1	TRBJ2-1	.	few	CASSTLPNNEQFF	TGCGCCAGCAGCACCCTTCCTAACAATGAGCAGTTCTTC
TRBV9	TRBJ2-1	TRBD2	.	CASSVVSGTYNEQFF	TGTGCCAGCAGCGTAGTTAGCGGGACGTACAATGAGCAGTTCTTC
TRBV11-2	TRBJ2-7	.	few	CASSLPLLVRGYEQYF	TGTGCCAGCAGCTTACCCTTACTAGTTCGGGGATACGAGCAGTACTTC
TRBV28	TRBJ1-1	.	.	CASSFITEAFF	TGTGCCAGCAGTTTTATCACTGAAGCTTTCTTT
TRBV7-9	TRBJ2-3	.	.	CASSFGVTDTQYF	TGTGCCAGCAGCTTTGGTGTTACAGATACGCAGTATTTT
TRBV5-8	TRBJ2-5	TRBD1	.	CASSFQGAEYETQYF	TGTGCCAGCAGCTTCCAGGGGGCGGAGTACGAGACCCAGTACTTC
TRBV7-9	TRBJ1-3	.	once	CASTPRGSGNTIYF	TGTGCCAGCACCCCGCGCGGCTCTGGAAACACCATATATTTT
TRBV19	TRBJ1-5	.	.	CASSIGGVSLGMWHNQPQHF	TGTGCCAGTAGTATAGGAGGTGTCTCGTTGGGGATGTGGCACAATCAGCCCCAGCATTTT
TRBV6-6	TRBJ1-2	.	.	CASSNPPGSVGGYTF	TGTGCCAGCAGTAACCCACCGGGCTCCGTGGGGGGCTACACCTTC
TRBV30	TRBJ2-1	.	.	CAWSWGWAPTTSNEQFF	TGTGCCTGGAGTTGGGGTTGGGCTCCGACGACAAGCAATGAGCAGTTCTTC
TRBV5-1	TRBJ2-1	.	once	CASSLTGVLSNEQFF	TGCGCCAGCAGCTTGACCGGAGTCCTCTCCAATGAGCAGTTCTTC
TRBV9	TRBJ2-7	.	.	CASSVEPLGEQYF	TGTGCCAGCAGCGTAGAGCCCCTGGGGGAGCAGTACTTC
TRBV4-2	TRBJ2-7	.	.	CASSRNPGTGYEQYF	TGTGCCAGCAGCCGTAATCCCGGGACGGGCTACGAGCAGTACTTC
TRBV19	TRBJ2-2	TRBD1	.	CASSIGTGVNTGELFF	TGTGCCAGTAGTATCGGGACAGGCGTGAACACCGGGGAGCTGTTTTTT
TRBV10-3	TRBJ2-7	.	.	CASSYSNYGEQYF	TGTGCCAGCAGTTACTCGAATTACGGGGAGCAGTACTTC
TRBV7-2	TRBJ2-3	.	.	CASSFGTDTQYF	TGTGCCAGCAGCTTTGGGACAGATACGCAGTATTTT